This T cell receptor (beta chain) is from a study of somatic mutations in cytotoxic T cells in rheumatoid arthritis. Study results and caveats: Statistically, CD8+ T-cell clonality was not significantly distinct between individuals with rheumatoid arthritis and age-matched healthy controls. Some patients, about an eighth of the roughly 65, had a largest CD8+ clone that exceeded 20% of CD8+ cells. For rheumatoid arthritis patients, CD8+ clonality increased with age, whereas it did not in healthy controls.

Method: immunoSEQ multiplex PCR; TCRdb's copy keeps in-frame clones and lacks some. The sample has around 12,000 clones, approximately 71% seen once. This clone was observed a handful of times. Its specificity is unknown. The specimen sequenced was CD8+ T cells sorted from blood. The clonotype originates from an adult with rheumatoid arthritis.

CDR3 loop: CASSLPATYEQYF. The CDR3 bases are TGTGCCAGCAGCTTACCAGCTACCTACGAGCAGTACTTC. The J gene is TRBJ2-7, the V gene TRBV7-9; D remains unclear. Germline CDR1 SEHNR, CDR2 FQNEAQ (reference sequence). The CDR3 runs to 13 residues. Between the trimmed V and J ends, which lost 2 bases and 2 bases, there was a span of 7 bases. Variable domain in full (rest from reference TRBV7-9 and TRBJ2-7): DTGVSQNPRHKITKRGQNVTFRCDPISEHNRLYWYRQTLGQGPEFLTYFQNEAQLEKSRLLSDRFSAERPKGSFSTLEIQRTEQGDSAMYLCASSLPATYEQYFGPGTRLTVT.